These 27 T cell receptor beta chains came from one sample sequenced in a study of Ad26.COV2.S vaccination and SARS-CoV-2 variants. Specified treatment: some 19 received Ad26.COV2.S at low or high dose, single or two shots; 5 received placebo; per-sample allocation not given. Material that was analyzed had been drawn on day 63 after the first vaccine or placebo injection. Clones were sequenced by immunoSEQ multiplex PCR, and TCRdb holds only the in-frame ones, with some missing. The sample holds hundreds of thousands of clones, 80% to 90% seen once. Here the sequenced sample was peripheral blood, taken in a trial of Ad26.COV2.S vaccine versus placebo. The source of these receptors is a person aged 18-60 years who received the Ad26.COV2.S COVID-19 vaccine or a placebo.

The chain carries TRBV7-2 and TRBJ1-1; D not certain. The CDR3 extends over 13 amino acids. Germline CDR1 SGHTA, CDR2 FQGNSA. The V end lost 5 bases, the J end lost 2 bases, and 9 bases lay between the germline ends. CDR3 sequence reads: CASSADYNTEAFF. CDR3 DNA sequence: TGTGCCAGCAGCGCCGACTACAACACTGAAGCTTTCTTT.

The V and J genes are TRBV4-1 and TRBJ1-1, with TRBD1 identical over 9 bases. Germline values: CDR1 MGHRA, CDR2 YSYEKL. The CDR3 length is 18 residues. With V trimmed by 1 base and J by 0 bases, 9 bases remained unmatched. CDR3 amino acids: CASSQVPGQGFMNTEAFF. The CDR3 DNA follows: TGCGCCAGCAGCCAAGTCCCGGGACAGGGATTCATGAACACTGAAGCTTTCTTT.

The chain links TRBV28 to TRBJ2-7; 8 bases are shared with TRBD1. This CDR3 has 14 amino acids. Germline CDR1 reads MDHEN; CDR2 reads SYDVKM. The trim removed 5 bases at V and 7 bases at J, leaving 10 bases unmatched. The CDR3 DNA sequence: TGTGCCAGCAGTCCCCTGACAGGGGCCGGGGAGCAGTACTTC. Its protein product is CASSPLTGAGEQYF.

This clone was observed once. The CDR3 spells CASSQERSYNSPLHF. For the CDR3, the DNA is TGCGCCAGCAGCCAAGAGAGGTCCTATAATTCACCCCTCCACTTT. This sequence joins TRBV4-1 and TRBJ1-6; unclear D gene. There are 15 residues in the CDR3. V lost 0 bases, J lost 1 base, and 4 bases lay in between. From germline, CDR1 is MGHRA and CDR2 YSYEKL.

The genes are TRBV27 and TRBJ2-3; 10 bases match TRBD1. The V segment lost 5 bases and the J segment 0 bases; nucleotides outside the gene matches: 5. The CDR3 covers 16 residues. Germline V gene lookup returns CDR1 MNHEY and CDR2 SMNVEV (reference sequence). CDR3 in amino acids: CASSAGTGASTDTQYF. Here the CDR3 DNA reads TGTGCCAGCAGTGCCGGGACAGGGGCTAGCACAGATACGCAGTATTTT.

A single count supports this clone. The chain links TRBV3-1 (or the pseudogene TRBV3-2) to TRBJ2-7, with 9 bases lining up with TRBD1. Germline V gene sequence: CDR1 LGHDT, CDR2 YNNKEL (reference sequence). CDR3 size: 15 residues. The J segment lost 4 bases and the V segment lost 5 bases, leaving 9 bases of the junction unmatched. CDR3 nucleotides: TGTGCCAGCAGCGACACGGACAGGGGCGGGTACGAGCAGTACTTC. Translation: CASSDTDRGGYEQYF.

V is TRBV4-1 and J is TRBJ1-1; 7 nucleotides line up with TRBD1. This CDR3 has 16 residues. The V and J ends lost 1 base and 0 bases, in that order; junction bases with no gene match: 5. The V gene's germline CDR1 is MGHRA and CDR2 YSYEKL. CDR3 protein: CASSQAGQRMNTEAFF. DNA of the CDR3: TGCGCCAGCAGCCAAGCGGGACAGAGGATGAACACTGAAGCTTTCTTT.

This chain uses TRBV5-1 with TRBJ1-4; no clear D. The CDR3 contains 14 residues. V was pared by 2 bases and J by 6 bases, with 11 bases between. From germline, CDR1 is SGHRS and CDR2 YFSETQ. The CDR3 DNA reads as TGCGCCAGCAGCTTCAGTGGTTCTGATGAAAAACTGTTTTTT. Its translation is CASSFSGSDEKLFF.

Remarks on this clone: The same CDR3 is also encoded by other DNA sequences in this sample. The chain is built from TRBV5-6 and TRBJ2-7; 8 bases fit TRBD1. The CDR3 contains 14 residues. Trimming removed 3 bases from V and 2 bases from J; junction bases left unmatched: 4. Germline V gene lookup returns CDR1 SGHDT and CDR2 YYEEEE. The CDR3 DNA is TGTGCCAGCAGCTGGACAGGGCTCCCCTACGAGCAGTACTTC. It encodes CASSWTGLPYEQYF.

This chain links TRBV5-5 with TRBJ1-4; D is unclear. Germline CDR1 and CDR2: SGHKS and YYEKEE (reference sequence). The V gene lost 0 bases and the J gene lost 6 bases, with 12 bases spanning the gap. CDR3 length: 15 amino acids. The CDR3 DNA sequence: TGTGCCAGCAGCTTGGAGGTGTCCCTTGATGAAAAACTGTTTTTT. It yields the protein CASSLEVSLDEKLFF.

The chain combines TRBV18 with TRBJ2-6, with D tentatively TRBD1 (6 bases). CDR1 and CDR2 (germline): KGHSH, LQKENI. The CDR3 is made up of 17 amino acids. V lost 6 bases, J lost 0 bases, and 15 bases lay in between. CDR3 sequence (DNA): TGTGCCAGCTCCCGACAGGCGCCTCGCTCTGGGGCCAACGTCCTGACTTTC. Its protein product is CASSRQAPRSGANVLTF.

The chain has TRBV18 and TRBJ2-3; D is perhaps TRBD2 (6 bases). CDR1 is KGHSH, CDR2 LQKENI, per germline. V was pared by 8 bases and J by 1 base, with 16 bases between. This CDR3 has 15 amino acids. CDR3: CASDYTGGGTDTQYF. CDR3 bases: TGTGCCAGCGACTACACGGGCGGGGGCACAGATACGCAGTATTTT.

J is TRBJ2-1 and V is TRBV2; no clear D. Trimming took off 2 bases at V and 4 bases at J, with 12 bases between the two ends. CDR1 and CDR2 from the germline V gene are SNHLY and FYNNEI. This CDR3 is 15 amino acids long. For the CDR3, the DNA is TGTGCCAGCAGTGAAAGTCTGGCGGCTTACAATGAGCAGTTCTTC. Amino acid sequence: CASSESLAAYNEQFF.

The chain couples TRBV27 to TRBJ2-5, with D tentatively TRBD1 (8 bases). V lost 4 bases and J 5 bases, leaving 17 bases between the germline ends. Germline V gene sequence: CDR1 MNHEY, CDR2 SMNVEV (reference sequence). The length of the CDR3 is 15 residues. CDR3 bases: TGTGCCAGCAGTTCAACCGGACAGGGAGGGGAGACCCAGTACTTC. This sequence encodes CASSSTGQGGETQYF.

Points on this clone: Other DNA sequences in the same sample also yield this CDR3. The gene calls are TRBV9 and TRBJ2-1; D gene ambiguous. V shed 0 bases and J shed 4 bases, with 5 bases lying between them. CDR1 is SGDLS, CDR2 YYNGEE, per germline. The CDR3 runs 13 residues. DNA of the CDR3: TGTGCCAGCAGCGTAGAAGATTACAATGAGCAGTTCTTC. Protein: CASSVEDYNEQFF.

This sequence joins TRBV5-8 and TRBJ1-2; D gene uncertain. CDR1 is SGHTS and CDR2 is YDEGEE in the germline V gene. The CDR3 extends over 15 amino acids. V lost 2 bases and J 8 bases, leaving 19 bases between the germline ends. Here the CDR3 reads CASSFRHFAGLGYTF. The DNA of the CDR3 is TGTGCCAGCAGCTTCCGGCACTTTGCCGGCTTGGGCTACACCTTC.

This chain connects TRBV20-1 to TRBJ2-7; maybe TRBD2 (5 bases). Germline lookup yields CDR1 DFQATT and CDR2 SNEGSKA (reference sequence). The CDR3 consists of 14 residues. V was pared by 3 bases and J by 2 bases, with 14 bases between. The CDR3 DNA sequence: TGCAGTGCTAGTACTCAGGACTCCCCCTACGAGCAGTACTTC. Encoded protein: CSASTQDSPYEQYF.

The V call is TRBV24-1, the J call TRBJ2-7, with D perhaps TRBD1 or TRBD2 (5 bases each). Germline V gene data show CDR1 as KGHDR and CDR2 as SFDVKD. The V end was cut by 2 bases, the J end by 8 bases, with 18 bases between. The length of the CDR3 is 15 residues. CDR3 DNA sequence: TGTGCCACCAGTGATTCCCGGGGCAGGGAAGAGAAGCAGTACTTC. Its protein is CATSDSRGREEKQYF.

The CDR3 reads CASRGDRGGANVLTF. The CDR3 coding sequence is TGTGCCAGCAGAGGTGACAGGGGTGGGGCCAACGTCCTGACTTTC. The gene calls are TRBV7-8 and TRBJ2-6; TRBD1 agrees at 8 bases. J lost 3 bases, V lost 6 bases, and 4 bases had no gene match. CDR1 SGHVS and CDR2 FQNEAQ come from the germline V gene. The CDR3 length is 15 residues.

This clone was recorded once. J is TRBJ1-1 and V is TRBV21-1. TRBV21-1 is a listed pseudogene. The CDR3 totals 13 residues. The CDR3: CASSKEERLEAFF. CDR3 nucleotide sequence: TGTGCCAGCAGCAAAGAAGAGAGACTTGAAGCTTTCTTT.

The rearrangement joins TRBV5-1 to TRBJ2-7, with TRBD1 matching 7 bases. J lost 1 base, V lost 0 bases, and 7 bases had no gene match. The CDR3 extends over 16 amino acids. Per germline, CDR1 SGHRS and CDR2 YFSETQ. In nucleotides, the CDR3 is TGCGCCAGCAGCTTGGCCGGGACAGCATTTTCCTACGAGCAGTACTTC. Translation gives CASSLAGTAFSYEQYF.

This chain joins TRBV30 and TRBJ2-7; D unresolved. The CDR3 covers 13 residues. Germline V gene lookup returns CDR1 GTSNPN and CDR2 SVGIG (reference sequence). V shed 0 bases and J shed 5 bases, with 11 bases lying between them. CDR3 region: CAWSVRGTNEQYF. CDR3 DNA sequence: TGTGCCTGGAGTGTAAGAGGTACGAACGAGCAGTACTTC. Supplemented by reference TRBV30 and TRBJ2-7, the full variable domain reads SQTIHQWPATLVQPVGSPLSLECTVEGTSNPNLYWYRQAAGRGLQLLFYSVGIGQISSEVPQNLSASRPQDRQFILSSKKLLLSDSGFYLCAWSVRGTNEQYFGPGTRLTVT.

Comments on this clone: Compared with germline, one end of the junction differs, possibly owing to a read error. The V gene is TRBV5-1, the J gene TRBJ2-1, with D possibly matching TRBD2 (6 bases). Per the germline V gene, CDR1 is SGHRS and CDR2 is YFSETQ. This CDR3 has 14 residues. This CDR3 reads CATSGEDRYDEQFF. In DNA, the CDR3 is TGCGCCACCTCGGGAGAGGACCGCTACGATGAGCAGTTCTTC.

DNA of the CDR3: TGTGCCAGCAGTGACGGGTACAATGAGCAGTTCTTC. This codes for CASSDGYNEQFF. The chain combines TRBV2 with TRBJ2-1; D gene uncertain. The CDR3 extends over 12 amino acids. V was trimmed by 3 bases and J by 4 bases, leaving 4 bases between them. Germline V gene data show CDR1 as SNHLY and CDR2 as FYNNEI.

The chain uses TRBV2 and TRBJ1-4; D not resolved. This CDR3 has 13 residues. Trimming took off 6 bases at V and 7 bases at J, with 12 bases between the two ends. CDR1 is SNHLY and CDR2 is FYNNEI in the germline V gene. The CDR3, as DNA: TGTGCCAGCAGGTTACCGGGTAGTGAAAAACTGTTTTTT. It is translated as CASRLPGSEKLFF.

The CDR3 DNA follows: TGCGCCAGCAGCCAAGATCAGAGATCCGGAAACACCATATATTTT. Its protein product is CASSQDQRSGNTIYF. The gene calls are TRBV4-3 and TRBJ1-3, with D hard to call. This CDR3 is built from 15 residues. V lost 0 bases to trimming and J lost 4 bases, with 10 bases between them. The V gene's germline CDR1 is LGHNA and CDR2 YSLEER.

The V call is TRBV19, the J call TRBJ1-5; TRBD1 matches at 7 bases. The trim removed 5 bases at V and 7 bases at J, leaving 5 bases unmatched. This CDR3 has 13 amino acids. Germline loops: CDR1 LNHDA, CDR2 SQIVND (reference sequence). CDR3 nucleotide sequence: TGTGCCAGTAGTCTGGACAGGCCCCAGCCCCAGCATTTT. Its protein product is CASSLDRPQPQHF.